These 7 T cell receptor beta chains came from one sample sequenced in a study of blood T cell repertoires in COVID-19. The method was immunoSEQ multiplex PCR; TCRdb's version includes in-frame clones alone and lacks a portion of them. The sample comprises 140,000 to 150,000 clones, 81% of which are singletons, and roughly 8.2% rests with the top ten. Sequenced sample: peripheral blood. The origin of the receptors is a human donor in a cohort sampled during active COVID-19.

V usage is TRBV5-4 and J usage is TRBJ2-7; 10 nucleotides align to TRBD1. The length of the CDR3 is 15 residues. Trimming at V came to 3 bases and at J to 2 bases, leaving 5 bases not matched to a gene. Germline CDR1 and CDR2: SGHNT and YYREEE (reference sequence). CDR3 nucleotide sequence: TGTGCCAGCAGCTCTCCGGGACAGGGGACCTACGAGCAGTACTTC. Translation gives CASSSPGQGTYEQYF.

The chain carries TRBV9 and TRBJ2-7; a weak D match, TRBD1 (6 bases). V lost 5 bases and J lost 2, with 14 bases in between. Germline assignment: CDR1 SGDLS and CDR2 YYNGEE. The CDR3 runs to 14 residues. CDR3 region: CASSYTGFPYEQYF. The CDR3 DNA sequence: TGTGCCAGCAGTTACACAGGGTTTCCCTACGAGCAGTACTTC.

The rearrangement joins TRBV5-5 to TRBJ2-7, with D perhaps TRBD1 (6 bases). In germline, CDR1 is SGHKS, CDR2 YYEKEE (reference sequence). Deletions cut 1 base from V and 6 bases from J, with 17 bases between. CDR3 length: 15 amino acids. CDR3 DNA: TGTGCCAGCAGCTTGTTATCGAGGGGGATGGGCGAGCAGTACTTC. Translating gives CASSLLSRGMGEQYF.

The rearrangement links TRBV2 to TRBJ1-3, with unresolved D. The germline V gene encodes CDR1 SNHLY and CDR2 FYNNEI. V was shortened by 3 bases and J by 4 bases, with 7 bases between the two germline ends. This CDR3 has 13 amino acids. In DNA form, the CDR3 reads TGTGCCAGCAGTGAGATGAGGGGAAACACCATATATTTT. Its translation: CASSEMRGNTIYF.

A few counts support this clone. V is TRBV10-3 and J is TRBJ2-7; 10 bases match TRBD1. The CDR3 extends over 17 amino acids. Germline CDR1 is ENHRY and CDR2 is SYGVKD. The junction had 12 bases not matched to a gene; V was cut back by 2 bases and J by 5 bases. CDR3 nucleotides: TGTGCCATCAGTGAGGTACTCGGGACAGGGGCTCGGGACGAGCAGTACTTC. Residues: CAISEVLGTGARDEQYF.

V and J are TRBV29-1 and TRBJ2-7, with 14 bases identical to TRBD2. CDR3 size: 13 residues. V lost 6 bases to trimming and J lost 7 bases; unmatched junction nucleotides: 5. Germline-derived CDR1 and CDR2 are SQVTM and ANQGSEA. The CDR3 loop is CSVGTSGSGEQYF. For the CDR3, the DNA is TGCAGCGTGGGGACTAGCGGGAGTGGGGAGCAGTACTTC.

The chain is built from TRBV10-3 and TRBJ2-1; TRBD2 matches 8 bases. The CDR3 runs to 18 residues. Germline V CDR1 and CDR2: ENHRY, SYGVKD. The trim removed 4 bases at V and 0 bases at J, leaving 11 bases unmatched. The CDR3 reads CAISGDRGGRSSYNEQFF. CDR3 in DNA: TGTGCCATCAGTGGGGACCGGGGCGGGAGGAGCTCCTACAATGAGCAGTTCTTC.